The source of this T cell receptor (beta chain) is a study of blood T cell repertoires in COVID-19. The CDR3 has 15 amino acids. V lost 0 bases and J 3 bases, leaving 11 bases between the germline ends. CDR1 is SEHNR and CDR2 is FQNEAQ in the germline V gene (reference sequence). Sequenced by immunoSEQ multiplex PCR; TCRdb stores in-frame clones only, minus some. The profile shows over 200,000 clones, around 90% of them singletons. It was during active infection that Seattle patients were enrolled and then longitudinally followed. This sequence was found in a man in his 60s with COVID-19, enrolled during active disease. V usage is TRBV7-9 and J usage is TRBJ1-2, with TRBD1 as a possible D gene (5 bases). The sample comprised peripheral blood. CDR3 protein: CASSLASGPDYGYTF. For the CDR3, the DNA is TGTGCCAGCAGCTTAGCCTCAGGGCCTGACTATGGCTACACCTTC. Using reference TRBV7-9 and TRBJ1-2 for the parts outside the CDR3, the full variable domain is DTGVSQNPRHKITKRGQNVTFRCDPISEHNRLYWYRQTLGQGPEFLTYFQNEAQLEKSRLLSDRFSAERPKGSFSTLEIQRTEQGDSAMYLCASSLASGPDYGYTFGSGTRLTVV.